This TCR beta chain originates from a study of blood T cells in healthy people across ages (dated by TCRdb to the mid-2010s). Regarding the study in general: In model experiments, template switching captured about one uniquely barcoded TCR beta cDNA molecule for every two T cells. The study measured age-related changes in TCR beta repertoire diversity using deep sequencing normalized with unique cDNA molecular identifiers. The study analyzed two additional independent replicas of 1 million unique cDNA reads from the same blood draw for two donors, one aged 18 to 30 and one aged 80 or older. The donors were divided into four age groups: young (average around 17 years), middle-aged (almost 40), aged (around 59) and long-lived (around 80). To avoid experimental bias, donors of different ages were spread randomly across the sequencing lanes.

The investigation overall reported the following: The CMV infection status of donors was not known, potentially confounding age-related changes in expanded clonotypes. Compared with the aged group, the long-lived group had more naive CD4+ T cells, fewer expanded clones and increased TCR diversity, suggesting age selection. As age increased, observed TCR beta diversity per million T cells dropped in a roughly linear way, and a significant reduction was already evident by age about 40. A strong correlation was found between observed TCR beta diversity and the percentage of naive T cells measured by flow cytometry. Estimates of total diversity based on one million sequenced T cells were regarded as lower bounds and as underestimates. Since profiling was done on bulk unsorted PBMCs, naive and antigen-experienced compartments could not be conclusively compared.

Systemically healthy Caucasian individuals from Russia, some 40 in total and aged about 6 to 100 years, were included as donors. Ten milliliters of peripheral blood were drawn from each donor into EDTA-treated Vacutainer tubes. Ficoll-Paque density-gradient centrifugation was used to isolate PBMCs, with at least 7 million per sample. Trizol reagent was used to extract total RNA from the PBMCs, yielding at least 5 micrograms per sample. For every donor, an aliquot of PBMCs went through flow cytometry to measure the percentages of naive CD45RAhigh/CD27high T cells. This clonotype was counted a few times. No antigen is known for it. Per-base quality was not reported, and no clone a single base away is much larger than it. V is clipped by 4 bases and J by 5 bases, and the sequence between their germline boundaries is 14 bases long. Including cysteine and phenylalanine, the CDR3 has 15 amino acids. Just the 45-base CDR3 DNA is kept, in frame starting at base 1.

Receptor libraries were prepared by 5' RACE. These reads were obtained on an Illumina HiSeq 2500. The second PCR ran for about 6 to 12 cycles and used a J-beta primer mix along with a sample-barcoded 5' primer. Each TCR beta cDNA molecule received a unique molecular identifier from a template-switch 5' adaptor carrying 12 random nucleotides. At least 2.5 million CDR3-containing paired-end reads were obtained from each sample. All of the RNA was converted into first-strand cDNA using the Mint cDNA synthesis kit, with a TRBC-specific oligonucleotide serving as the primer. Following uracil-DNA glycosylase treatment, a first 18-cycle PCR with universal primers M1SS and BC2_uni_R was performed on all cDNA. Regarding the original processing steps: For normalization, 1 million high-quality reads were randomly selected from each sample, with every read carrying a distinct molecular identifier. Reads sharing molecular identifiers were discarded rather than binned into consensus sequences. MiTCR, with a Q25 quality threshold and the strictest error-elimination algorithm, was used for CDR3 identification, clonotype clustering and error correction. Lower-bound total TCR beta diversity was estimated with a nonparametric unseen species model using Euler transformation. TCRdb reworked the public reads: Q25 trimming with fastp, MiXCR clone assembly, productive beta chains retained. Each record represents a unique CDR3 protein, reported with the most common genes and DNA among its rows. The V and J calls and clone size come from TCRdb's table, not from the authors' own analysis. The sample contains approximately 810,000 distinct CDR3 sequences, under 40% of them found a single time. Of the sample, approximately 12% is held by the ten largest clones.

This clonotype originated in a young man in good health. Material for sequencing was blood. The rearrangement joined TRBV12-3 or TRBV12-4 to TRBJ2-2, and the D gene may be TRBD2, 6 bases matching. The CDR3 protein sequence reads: CASSSLRLDTGELFF. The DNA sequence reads TGTGCCAGCAGTTCCCTCCGACTAGATACCGGGGAGCTGTTTTTT.